These 4 T cell receptor beta chains were sequenced from one sample in a study of shared clonotypes between healthy human individuals. Assay used: immunoSEQ multiplex PCR; TCRdb lists only in-frame clones, some missing. Of more than 2 million clones listed, roughly 96% are singletons. Material for sequencing was naive CD4+ T cells sorted from blood. Subset noted: CD45RA+ positively selected. The source of these receptors is a young man in good health.

The chain couples TRBV27 to TRBJ2-1, with D possibly being TRBD2 (6 bases). V lost 5 bases, J lost 4 bases, and 12 bases lay in between. Germline V gene sequence: CDR1 MNHEY, CDR2 SMNVEV (reference sequence). This CDR3 is built from 14 residues. Here the CDR3 reads CASSEEGRYNEQFF. In nucleotides, the CDR3 is TGTGCCAGCAGTGAGGAGGGCCGGTACAATGAGCAGTTCTTC.

This chain joins TRBV2 and TRBJ1-2; D remains ambiguous. V was trimmed by 2 bases and J by 2 bases, leaving 6 bases between them. Germline V gene sequence: CDR1 SNHLY, CDR2 FYNNEI. The CDR3 sequence is 13 residues long. The DNA of the CDR3 is TGTGCCAGCAGTGAACAGCGGAACTATGGCTACACCTTC. Protein product: CASSEQRNYGYTF. Using reference TRBV2 and TRBJ1-2 for the parts outside the CDR3, the full variable domain is EPEVTQTPSHQVTQMGQEVILRCVPISNHLYFYWYRQILGQKVEFLVSFYNNEISEKSEIFDDQFSVERPDGSNFTLKIRSTKLEDSAMYFCASSEQRNYGYTFGSGTRLTVV.

J is TRBJ2-7 and V is TRBV19; 8 bases fit TRBD1. This CDR3 contains 12 residues. Per germline, CDR1 LNHDA and CDR2 SQIVND (reference sequence). With 6 bases clipped from V and 5 bases from J, the junction kept 3 bases outside the gene matches. CDR3 sequence (DNA): TGTGCCAGTAGGGACAGGGATGACGAGCAGTACTTC. Translation: CASRDRDDEQYF.

This chain connects TRBV6-1 to TRBJ2-2, with a weak D call TRBD1 (5 bases). CDR1 is MNHNS, CDR2 SASEGT, per germline. V lost 6 bases, J lost 4 bases, and 9 bases lay in between. The CDR3 runs to 13 residues. CDR3 DNA: TGTGCCAGCAGGGGGCTCGGCACCGGGGAGCTGTTTTTT. Its protein product is CASRGLGTGELFF.